A selection of T cell receptor beta chains follows, all from one sample in a study of regulatory T cells in long-lasting Graves disease. TCRdb redid the calling of the multiplex PCR reads with MiXCR, one entry per CDR3 protein. The table lists roughly 500,000 distinct CDR3 sequences, roughly 21% of them singletons, with roughly 6.9% in the top ten. The sample consisted of peripheral blood mononuclear cells (PBMCs), taken when the disease was refractory, from a patient treated with antithyroid drugs. All receptors derive from a female donor with Graves disease. CDR3s include the opening cysteine and the closing phenylalanine or tryptophan. Fields, in order: D gene, V gene, CDR3 length, clone size, J gene, CDR3 protein, CDR3 DNA. The D gene is left open where the match is weak. Not all rows give a size; the values are once, few, many and, for expanded clones, a class.

d_gene: .
v_gene: TRBV6-1
len: 16
abundance: few
j_gene: TRBJ2-7
CDR3aa: CASTLGRVTVSYEQYF
CDR3nt: TGTGCCAGCACCCTAGGTCGGGTGACCGTATCCTACGAGCAGTACTTC

d_gene: TRBD2
v_gene: TRBV7-2
len: 15
abundance: .
j_gene: TRBJ2-5
CDR3aa: CASSPPGTTRETQYF
CDR3nt: TGTGCCAGCAGCCCGCCCGGGACTACTCGGGAGACCCAGTACTTC

d_gene: TRBD1
v_gene: TRBV19
len: 15
abundance: .
j_gene: TRBJ1-2
CDR3aa: CASSWDRETNYGYTF
CDR3nt: TGTGCCAGTAGTTGGGACAGGGAAACCAACTATGGCTACACCTTC

d_gene: .
v_gene: TRBV7-8
len: 14
abundance: many
j_gene: TRBJ2-7
CDR3aa: CASSLDGAGGQQYF
CDR3nt: TGTGCCAGCAGCTTAGACGGGGCTGGGGGGCAGCAGTACTTC

d_gene: .
v_gene: TRBV28
len: 15
abundance: many
j_gene: TRBJ2-7
CDR3aa: CASSSQGRFTYEQYF
CDR3nt: TGTGCCAGCAGTTCGCAGGGACGATTCACCTACGAGCAGTACTTC

d_gene: .
v_gene: TRBV10-3
len: 12
abundance: many
j_gene: TRBJ2-5
CDR3aa: CAISDGEETQYF
CDR3nt: TGTGCCATCAGTGATGGAGAAGAGACCCAGTACTTC

d_gene: .
v_gene: TRBV4-1
len: 16
abundance: .
j_gene: TRBJ1-4
CDR3aa: CASSQEPGAANEKLFF
CDR3nt: TGCGCCAGCAGCCAGGAGCCGGGGGCAGCGAATGAAAAACTGTTTTTT

d_gene: TRBD1
v_gene: TRBV5-6
len: 16
abundance: many
j_gene: TRBJ2-7
CDR3aa: CASSLSRQGISYEQYF
CDR3nt: TGTGCCAGCAGCTTGAGCCGACAGGGGATCTCCTACGAGCAGTACTTC

d_gene: .
v_gene: TRBV12-3/TRBV12-4
len: 14
abundance: .
j_gene: TRBJ2-1
CDR3aa: CASSLGGANNEQFF
CDR3nt: TGTGCCAGCAGTCTGGGGGGCGCGAACAATGAGCAGTTCTTC

d_gene: .
v_gene: TRBV28
len: 14
abundance: .
j_gene: TRBJ2-5
CDR3aa: CASNSGGVAETQYF
CDR3nt: TGTGCCAGCAATTCCGGAGGGGTCGCAGAGACCCAGTACTTC

d_gene: .
v_gene: TRBV2
len: 12
abundance: many
j_gene: TRBJ1-1
CDR3aa: CASNEINTEAFF
CDR3nt: TGTGCCAGCAATGAGATTAACACTGAAGCTTTCTTT

d_gene: .
v_gene: TRBV7-9
len: 16
abundance: few
j_gene: TRBJ1-2
CDR3aa: CASSLRGQGRDYGYTF
CDR3nt: TGTGCCAGCAGCCTAAGGGGTCAGGGGAGGGACTATGGCTACACCTTC

d_gene: .
v_gene: TRBV11-3
len: 17
abundance: .
j_gene: TRBJ1-3
CDR3aa: CASSLWGASSSGNTIYF
CDR3nt: TGTGCCAGCAGCTTATGGGGGGCCTCATCCTCTGGAAACACCATATATTTT

d_gene: TRBD1
v_gene: TRBV27
len: 13
abundance: few
j_gene: TRBJ1-1
CDR3aa: CASSTTGTGEAFF
CDR3nt: TGTGCCAGCAGTACGACAGGGACCGGTGAAGCTTTCTTT

d_gene: .
v_gene: TRBV20-1
len: 12
abundance: few
j_gene: TRBJ2-5
CDR3aa: CSASGNQETQYF
CDR3nt: TGCAGTGCTAGCGGTAACCAAGAGACCCAGTACTTC

d_gene: .
v_gene: TRBV14
len: 16
abundance: .
j_gene: TRBJ1-2
CDR3aa: CASSQAVLGLNYGYTF
CDR3nt: TGTGCCAGCAGCCAAGCAGTTCTGGGCCTAAACTATGGCTACACCTTC

d_gene: .
v_gene: TRBV29-1
len: 9
abundance: many
j_gene: TRBJ1-2
CDR3aa: CSAEGGYTF
CDR3nt: TGCAGCGCTGAGGGTGGCTACACCTTC

d_gene: TRBD1
v_gene: TRBV2
len: 13
abundance: many
j_gene: TRBJ1-1
CDR3aa: CASISDRGTEAFF
CDR3nt: TGTGCCAGCATCTCGGACAGGGGGACTGAAGCTTTCTTT

d_gene: TRBD1
v_gene: TRBV12-3/TRBV12-4
len: 13
abundance: many
j_gene: TRBJ1-1
CDR3aa: CASSPHRGTEAFF
CDR3nt: TGTGCCAGCAGCCCCCACAGGGGGACTGAAGCTTTCTTT

d_gene: TRBD1
v_gene: TRBV2
len: 15
abundance: .
j_gene: TRBJ1-1
CDR3aa: CASSEGQGVNTEAFF
CDR3nt: TGTGCCAGCAGTGAAGGGCAGGGGGTGAACACTGAAGCTTTCTTT

d_gene: .
v_gene: TRBV5-1
len: 14
abundance: few
j_gene: TRBJ1-1
CDR3aa: CASSPYRRNTEAFF
CDR3nt: TGCGCCAGCAGTCCCTATCGGAGGAACACTGAAGCTTTCTTT

d_gene: .
v_gene: TRBV7-3
len: 13
abundance: .
j_gene: TRBJ1-2
CDR3aa: CASSLIPGYGYTF
CDR3nt: TGTGCCAGCAGCTTAATACCAGGCTATGGCTACACCTTC

d_gene: TRBD1
v_gene: TRBV4-1
len: 18
abundance: .
j_gene: TRBJ1-4
CDR3aa: CASSFLGPLQGAEEKLFF
CDR3nt: TGCGCCAGCAGCTTCCTGGGTCCTTTACAGGGGGCGGAGGAAAAACTGTTTTTT

d_gene: .
v_gene: TRBV7-9
len: 15
abundance: .
j_gene: TRBJ2-7
CDR3aa: CASSSGPDGAYEQYF
CDR3nt: TGTGCCAGCAGCTCTGGACCTGATGGAGCCTACGAGCAGTACTTC

d_gene: .
v_gene: TRBV20-1
len: 12
abundance: .
j_gene: TRBJ2-7
CDR3aa: CSAQGDPYEQYF
CDR3nt: TGCAGTGCCCAAGGGGACCCCTACGAGCAGTACTTC

d_gene: .
v_gene: TRBV7-9
len: 14
abundance: .
j_gene: TRBJ2-5
CDR3aa: CASSPPLSQETQYF
CDR3nt: TGTGCCAGCAGCCCACCCCTTAGCCAAGAGACCCAGTACTTC

d_gene: .
v_gene: TRBV7-9
len: 11
abundance: many
j_gene: TRBJ1-1
CDR3aa: CASSFPEEAFF
CDR3nt: TGTGCCAGCAGCTTCCCAGAGGAAGCTTTCTTT

d_gene: TRBD1
v_gene: TRBV12-3/TRBV12-4
len: 15
abundance: many
j_gene: TRBJ1-4
CDR3aa: CASSPQGATNEKLFF
CDR3nt: TGTGCCAGCAGTCCACAGGGGGCAACTAATGAAAAACTGTTTTTT

d_gene: .
v_gene: TRBV6-5
len: 13
abundance: many
j_gene: TRBJ1-2
CDR3aa: CASSSDNDYGYTF
CDR3nt: TGTGCCAGCAGTTCGGACAATGACTATGGCTACACCTTC